The 14 T cell receptor beta chains presented below share a single source sample, sequenced in a study of cytomegalovirus exposure and HLA in healthy donors. The PCR used 60 Vbeta and 13 Jbeta primers. Sequencing was performed with immunoSEQ multiplex PCR; in TCRdb, only in-frame clones are kept and a portion is missing. The sample's table shows around 150,000 clones. Material for sequencing was PBMCs. The receptors derive from a man between 40 and 49 years old in good health and CMV-seronegative.

The rearrangement links TRBV29-1 to TRBJ2-3; 13 bases match TRBD2. The CDR3 spans 13 residues. V lost 7 bases to trimming and J lost 9 bases; unmatched junction nucleotides: 7. CDR1 SQVTM and CDR2 ANQGSEA come from the germline V gene. The CDR3: CSDGLAGAMTQYF. Here the CDR3 DNA reads TGCAGCGACGGACTAGCGGGGGCTATGACGCAGTATTTT.

The genes are TRBV2 and TRBJ1-5; 8 positions match TRBD1. Unmatched junction bases numbered 6, after V lost 8 bases and J lost 3 bases. This CDR3 has 14 amino acids. Per germline, CDR1 SNHLY and CDR2 FYNNEI. The CDR3 DNA is TGTGCCAGCGGAGACAGGGGACACAATCAGCCCCAGCATTTT. It specifies CASGDRGHNQPQHF.

V is TRBV15 and J is TRBJ2-7, with 7 bases lining up with TRBD1. The CDR3 loop spans 13 amino acids. V was pared by 3 bases and J by 5 bases, with 4 bases of the junction left unmatched. Germline CDR1 and CDR2: LNHNV and YYDKDF (reference sequence). This CDR3 is CATSRTGFNEQYF. CDR3 nucleotides: TGTGCCACCAGCAGGACAGGGTTCAACGAGCAGTACTTC.

The CDR3 DNA reads as TGTGCCAGCAGTGAATGGACAGGGCGGGGTGAGACCCAGTACTTC. It translates to CASSEWTGRGETQYF. V usage is TRBV6-1 and J usage is TRBJ2-5, with 8 bases identical to TRBD1. Germline V gene sequence: CDR1 MNHNS, CDR2 SASEGT. CDR3 length: 15 residues. The V and J ends lost 2 bases and 5 bases, in that order; junction bases with no gene match: 7.

This sequence joins TRBV7-9 and TRBJ1-2; D possibly corresponds to TRBD1 (5 bases). In germline, CDR1 is SEHNR, CDR2 FQNEAQ (reference sequence). CDR3 length: 14 residues. V was shortened by 4 bases and J by 7 bases, with 16 bases between the two germline ends. The DNA of the CDR3 is TGTGCCAGCAGCTCACCAGCCAGGGAGGGTGGCTACACCTTC. Protein sequence: CASSSPAREGGYTF.

This chain connects TRBV7-7 to TRBJ2-1, with 10 nucleotides matching TRBD2. The CDR3 length is 15 residues. Unmatched junction bases numbered 8, after V lost 5 bases and J lost 7 bases. Germline V gives CDR1 SSHAT, CDR2 FNYEAQ (reference sequence). CDR3: CASSPPSGGFNEQFF. As DNA, the CDR3 is TGTGCCAGCAGCCCCCCTAGCGGGGGTTTTAATGAGCAGTTCTTC.

V gene TRBV2 combines with J gene TRBJ1-4; TRBD1 agrees at 8 bases. After removal of 5 bases from V and 6 bases from J, the junction contained 11 bases not matched to a gene. Germline V gene data show CDR1 as SNHLY and CDR2 as FYNNEI. The CDR3 length is 16 residues. In nucleotides, the CDR3 is TGTGCCAGCAGTAGCGACAGGGGCCAACTGTATGAAAAACTGTTTTTT. This gives the protein CASSSDRGQLYEKLFF.

V is TRBV6-5 and J is TRBJ2-4, with a tentative D call TRBD1 (6 bases). With 6 bases removed from V and 6 bases from J, the gap between germline ends came to 15 bases. The CDR3 is 14 amino acids. CDR1 MNHEY and CDR2 SVGAGI come from the germline V gene. The CDR3 loop is CASRPVQGGNIQYF. The CDR3 DNA reads TGTGCCAGCAGGCCGGTACAGGGTGGAAACATTCAGTACTTC.

The chain carries TRBV11-1 and TRBJ2-4; TRBD1 is a possible D gene (5 bases). Germline CDR1 SGHAT, CDR2 FQDESV (reference sequence). This CDR3 is 14 amino acids long. Trimming left V 1 base short and J 5 bases short, with 9 bases between. The CDR3 region has the DNA TGTGCCAGCAGCTTAGGGGGCACACAAAACATTCAGTACTTC. Translating it yields CASSLGGTQNIQYF.

The genes are TRBV7-2 and TRBJ1-1; perhaps TRBD1 as D (5 bases). Trimming took 3 bases from V and 0 from J, leaving 14 bases between them. This CDR3 has 16 residues. Germline lookup yields CDR1 SGHTA and CDR2 FQGNSA. CDR3 in DNA: TGTGCCAGCAGCTTGGTAGCCAGGGTAATGAACACTGAAGCTTTCTTT. Encoded protein: CASSLVARVMNTEAFF.

The V and J genes are TRBV7-9 and TRBJ2-7; 9 bases agree with TRBD1. CDR3 length: 15 amino acids. The V and J ends lost 5 bases and 1 base, in that order; junction bases with no gene match: 6. Germline CDR1 is SEHNR and CDR2 is FQNEAQ (reference sequence). CDR3 amino acids: CASSPGQGRSYEQYF. Here the CDR3 DNA reads TGTGCCAGCAGCCCGGGACAGGGTAGATCCTACGAGCAGTACTTC.

J is TRBJ1-6 and V is TRBV9; TRBD1 might be the D (5 bases). Trimming removed 1 base from V and 0 bases from J, with 11 bases in between. The CDR3 has 17 amino acids. Germline assignment: CDR1 SGDLS and CDR2 YYNGEE. The CDR3 protein is CASSVQGSSSYNSPLHF. CDR3 bases: TGTGCCAGCAGCGTACAGGGATCGAGCTCCTATAATTCACCCCTCCACTTT.

The chain combines TRBV4-2 with TRBJ2-7; a possible D gene is TRBD1 (6 bases). With 0 bases removed from V and 0 bases from J, the gap between germline ends came to 12 bases. CDR3 length: 16 amino acids. Germline V gene sequence: CDR1 LGHNA, CDR2 YNFKEQ. The CDR3 region is CASSQEYGQISYEQYF. CDR3 in DNA: TGTGCCAGCAGCCAAGAATACGGACAGATCTCCTACGAGCAGTACTTC.

The chain uses TRBV18 and TRBJ1-1, with TRBD1 matching 8 bases. The CDR3 has 14 residues. The germline gives CDR1 KGHSH, CDR2 LQKENI. Trimming took 6 bases from V and 1 from J; bases not matched to a gene: 4. In DNA, the CDR3 is TGTGCCAGCTCGCTCGACAGGGGGAACACTGAAGCTTTCTTT. Protein: CASSLDRGNTEAFF.